The next 9 T cell receptor beta chains were all read from a single sample in a study of control samples from healthy donors and cancer patients. Produced via immunoSEQ multiplex PCR; TCRdb's table is partial and in-frame only. The sample contains 170,000 or so clones, roughly 93% of which appear only once. Input material: blood. The receptors come from a man aged 18 to 30 in good health.

The rearrangement joins TRBV15 to TRBJ2-3, with TRBD1 matching 8 bases. The CDR3 contains 15 residues. Trimming at V came to 5 bases and at J to 1 base, leaving 5 bases not matched to a gene. The germline CDR1 and CDR2 sequences are LNHNV and YYDKDF (reference sequence). The CDR3 region is CATSYRDRRTDTQYF. CDR3 sequence (DNA): TGTGCCACCAGCTACCGGGACAGGCGCACAGATACGCAGTATTTT.

The chain employs TRBV15 and TRBJ2-5; D is possibly TRBD1 (5 bases). V dropped 1 base and J dropped 2 bases, with 8 bases sitting between them. In germline, CDR1 is LNHNV, CDR2 YYDKDF (reference sequence). CDR3 size: 14 residues. The CDR3 spells CATSRGGSQETQYF. The CDR3 nucleotides read TGTGCCACCAGCAGAGGGGGCAGTCAAGAGACCCAGTACTTC. Full variable domain (missing parts from reference TRBV15 and TRBJ2-5): DAMVIQNPRYQVTQFGKPVTLSCSQTLNHNVMYWYQQKSSQAPKLLFHYYDKDFNNEADTPDNFQSRRPNTSFCFLDIRSPGLGDTAMYLCATSRGGSQETQYFGPGTRLLVL.

As regards this clone: In the same sample, other DNA sequences code for this CDR3. V and J are TRBV30 and TRBJ1-5, with TRBD1 as a possible D gene (5 bases). Germline V gene lookup returns CDR1 GTSNPN and CDR2 SVGIG (reference sequence). Trimming removed 1 base from V and 6 bases from J, with 7 bases in between. There are 12 residues in the CDR3. The CDR3, as DNA: TGTGCCTGGAGTGGCGGGGGTCAGCCCCAGCATTTT. Translation: CAWSGGGQPQHF.

This sequence joins TRBV19 and TRBJ1-5; 9 nucleotides align to TRBD1. This CDR3 comprises 15 residues. Germline assignment: CDR1 LNHDA and CDR2 SQIVND (reference sequence). J gave up 0 bases and V 4 bases, and 1 base lay outside the gene matches. Here the CDR3 reads CASSTQGASNQPQHF. CDR3 DNA sequence: TGTGCCAGTAGTACACAGGGGGCTAGCAATCAGCCCCAGCATTTT. The full variable domain, with the rest looked up from reference TRBV19 and TRBJ1-5, is DGGITQSPKYLFRKEGQNVTLSCEQNLNHDAMYWYRQDPGQGLRLIYYSQIVNDFQKGDIAEGYSVSREKKESFPLTVTSAQKNPTAFYLCASSTQGASNQPQHFGDGTRLSIL.

The V and J genes are TRBV11-2 and TRBJ2-2, with 7 bases aligning to TRBD1. The junction had 6 bases not matched to a gene; V was cut back by 7 bases and J by 1 base. Germline CDR1 SGHAT, CDR2 FQNNGV. This CDR3 has 15 residues. In DNA, the CDR3 is TGTGCCAGCACTCGACAGGGCATGAACACCGGGGAGCTGTTTTTT. This translates into CASTRQGMNTGELFF.

The V gene is TRBV30, the J gene TRBJ1-6; D call uncertain. Trimming removed 3 bases at V and 13 bases at J, with 16 bases between. The CDR3 consists of 13 residues. The germline V gene has CDR1 GTSNPN and CDR2 SVGIG (reference sequence). The CDR3 coding sequence is TGTGCCTGGAGCTCCGGGCCCGACTCGCCCCTCCACTTT. Protein: CAWSSGPDSPLHF. Based on the CDR3 plus reference TRBV30 and TRBJ1-6, the full variable domain is SQTIHQWPATLVQPVGSPLSLECTVEGTSNPNLYWYRQAAGRGLQLLFYSVGIGQISSEVPQNLSASRPQDRQFILSSKKLLLSDSGFYLCAWSSGPDSPLHFGNGTRLTVT.

The rearrangement uses TRBV6-6 and TRBJ1-6; TRBD1 aligns across 7 bases. V shed 8 bases, J shed 10 bases, and the junction held 8 bases outside the gene matches. Germline values: CDR1 MNHNY, CDR2 SVGAGI (reference sequence). The CDR3 covers 13 residues. The CDR3: CASGEWDSSPLHF. CDR3 bases: TGTGCCAGCGGCGAATGGGACAGCTCACCCCTCCACTTT.

The chain combines TRBV27 with TRBJ1-2; D unclear. The CDR3 is made up of 13 amino acids. V shed 7 bases and J shed 5 bases, with 14 bases lying between them. The germline gives CDR1 MNHEY, CDR2 SMNVEV (reference sequence). CDR3: CASNYGSYYGYTF. DNA for the CDR3: TGTGCCAGCAACTACGGCAGCTATTATGGCTACACCTTC.

This chain connects TRBV2 to TRBJ2-1; D is unclear. V lost 8 bases and J 9 bases, leaving 20 bases between the germline ends. The CDR3 has 14 amino acids. Germline lookup yields CDR1 SNHLY and CDR2 FYNNEI. The CDR3 spells CASSPGQSVVEQFF. The CDR3 DNA sequence: TGTGCCAGCTCCCCAGGTCAATCGGTCGTTGAGCAGTTCTTC.